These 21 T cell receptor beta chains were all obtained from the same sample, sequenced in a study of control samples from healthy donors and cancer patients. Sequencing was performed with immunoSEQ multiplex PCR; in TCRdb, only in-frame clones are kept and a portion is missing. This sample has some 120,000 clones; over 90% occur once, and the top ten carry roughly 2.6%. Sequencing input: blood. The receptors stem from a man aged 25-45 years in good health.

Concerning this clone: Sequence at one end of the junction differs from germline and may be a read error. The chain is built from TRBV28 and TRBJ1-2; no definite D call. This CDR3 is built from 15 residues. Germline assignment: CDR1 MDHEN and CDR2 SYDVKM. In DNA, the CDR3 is TGTGCCGGCAGTTTTTTCCTTTCTGTCGGCTATGGCTACACCTTC. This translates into CAGSFFLSVGYGYTF.

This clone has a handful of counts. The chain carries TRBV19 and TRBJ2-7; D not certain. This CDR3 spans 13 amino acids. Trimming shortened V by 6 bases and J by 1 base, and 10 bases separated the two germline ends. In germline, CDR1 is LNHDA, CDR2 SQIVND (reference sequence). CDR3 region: CASSWDLSYEQYF. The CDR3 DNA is TGTGCCAGTAGCTGGGATTTATCCTACGAGCAGTACTTC.

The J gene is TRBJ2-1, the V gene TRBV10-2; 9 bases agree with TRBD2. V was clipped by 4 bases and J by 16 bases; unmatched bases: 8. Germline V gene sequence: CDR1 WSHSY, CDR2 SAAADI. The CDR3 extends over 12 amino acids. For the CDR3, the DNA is TGCGCCAGCAGTGTCACCGGGACTAGCAATTTCTTC. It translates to CASSVTGTSNFF.

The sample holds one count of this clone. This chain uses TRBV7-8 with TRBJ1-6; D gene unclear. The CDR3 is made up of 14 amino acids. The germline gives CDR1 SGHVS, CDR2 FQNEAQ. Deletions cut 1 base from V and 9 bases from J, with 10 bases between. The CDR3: CASSLVGLGSPLHF. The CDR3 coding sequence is TGTGCCAGCAGCTTAGTGGGGTTGGGTTCACCCCTCCACTTT.

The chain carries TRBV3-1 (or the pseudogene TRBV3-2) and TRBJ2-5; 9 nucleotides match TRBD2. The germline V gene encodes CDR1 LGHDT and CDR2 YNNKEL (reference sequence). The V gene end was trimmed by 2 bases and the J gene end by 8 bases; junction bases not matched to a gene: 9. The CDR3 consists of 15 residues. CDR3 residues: CASSQTGLAGGTQYF. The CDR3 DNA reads TGTGCCAGCAGCCAAACGGGACTAGCTGGTGGCACCCAGTACTTC.

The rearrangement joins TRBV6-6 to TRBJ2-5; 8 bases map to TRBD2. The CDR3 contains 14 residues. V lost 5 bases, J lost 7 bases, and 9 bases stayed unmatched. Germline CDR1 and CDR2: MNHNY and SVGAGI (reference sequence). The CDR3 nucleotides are TGTGCCAGCAGTAGCCCGGGGGGGGATGTGACCCAGTACTTC. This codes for CASSSPGGDVTQYF.

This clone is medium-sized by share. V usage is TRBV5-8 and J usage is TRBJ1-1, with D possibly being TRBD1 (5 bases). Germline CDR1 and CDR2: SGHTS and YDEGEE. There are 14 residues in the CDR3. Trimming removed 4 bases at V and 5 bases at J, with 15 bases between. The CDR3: CASSPGSFGTEAFF. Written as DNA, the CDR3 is TGTGCCAGCAGCCCAGGGAGCTTCGGAACTGAAGCTTTCTTT.

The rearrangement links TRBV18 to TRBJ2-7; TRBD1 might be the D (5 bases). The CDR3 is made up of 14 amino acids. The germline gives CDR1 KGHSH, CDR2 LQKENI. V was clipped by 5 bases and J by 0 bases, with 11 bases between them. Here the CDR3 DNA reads TGTGCCAGCTCAGCAGACAGTGGCTCCTACGAGCAGTACTTC. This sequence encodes CASSADSGSYEQYF.

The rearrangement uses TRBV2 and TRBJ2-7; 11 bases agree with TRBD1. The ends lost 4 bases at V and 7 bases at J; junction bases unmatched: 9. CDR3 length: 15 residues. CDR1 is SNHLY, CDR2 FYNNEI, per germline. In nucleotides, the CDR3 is TGTGCCAGCAGTGCCTGGACAGGGGGCGAAGGGGAGCAGTACTTC. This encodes CASSAWTGGEGEQYF.

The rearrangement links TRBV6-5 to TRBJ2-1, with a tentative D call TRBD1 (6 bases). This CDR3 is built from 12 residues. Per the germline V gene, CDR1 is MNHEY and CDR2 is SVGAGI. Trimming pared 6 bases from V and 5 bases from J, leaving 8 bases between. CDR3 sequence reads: CASSPGDNEQFF. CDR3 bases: TGTGCCAGCAGCCCAGGGGACAATGAGCAGTTCTTC.

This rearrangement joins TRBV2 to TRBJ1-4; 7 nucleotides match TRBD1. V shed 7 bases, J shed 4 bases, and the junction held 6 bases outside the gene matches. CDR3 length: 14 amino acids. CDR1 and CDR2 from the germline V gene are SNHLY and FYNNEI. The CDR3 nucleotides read TGTGCCAGCACTCAGGGGGGCGGTAATGAAAAACTGTTTTTT. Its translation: CASTQGGGNEKLFF.

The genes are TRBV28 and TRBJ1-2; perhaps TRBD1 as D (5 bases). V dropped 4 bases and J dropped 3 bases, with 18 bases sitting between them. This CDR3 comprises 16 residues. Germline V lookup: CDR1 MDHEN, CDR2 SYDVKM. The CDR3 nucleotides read TGTGCCAGCAGTTCTCAATCGGCGGGGACGGACTATGGCTACACCTTC. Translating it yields CASSSQSAGTDYGYTF.

The CDR3 loop reads CASSEAGRSPTGTQAFF. For the CDR3, the DNA is TGTGCCAGCAGTGAAGCGGGGCGGAGCCCGACAGGGACACAAGCTTTCTTT. V gene TRBV2 combines with J gene TRBJ1-1; 7 nucleotides match TRBD1. Germline assignment: CDR1 SNHLY and CDR2 FYNNEI. This CDR3 region has 17 residues. Germline trimming cut 0 bases from V and 9 bases from J; bases unmatched to any gene: 16.

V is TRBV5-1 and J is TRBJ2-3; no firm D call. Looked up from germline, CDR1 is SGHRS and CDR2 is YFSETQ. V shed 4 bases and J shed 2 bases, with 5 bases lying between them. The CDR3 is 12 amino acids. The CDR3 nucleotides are TGCGCCAGCAGCCCGCCCACAGATACGCAGTATTTT. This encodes CASSPPTDTQYF.

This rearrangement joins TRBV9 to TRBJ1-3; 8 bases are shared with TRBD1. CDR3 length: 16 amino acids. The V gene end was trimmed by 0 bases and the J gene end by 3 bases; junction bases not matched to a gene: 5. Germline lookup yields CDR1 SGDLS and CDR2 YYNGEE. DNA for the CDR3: TGTGCCAGCAGCGTAGAAGGGACAGGTATTGGAAACACCATATATTTT. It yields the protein CASSVEGTGIGNTIYF.

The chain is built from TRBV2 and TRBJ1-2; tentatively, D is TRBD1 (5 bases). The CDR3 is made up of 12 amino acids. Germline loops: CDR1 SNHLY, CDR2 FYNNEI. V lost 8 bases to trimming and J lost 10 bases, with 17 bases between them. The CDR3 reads CASAREGYFYTF. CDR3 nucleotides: TGTGCCAGCGCCAGGGAAGGATATTTCTACACCTTC.

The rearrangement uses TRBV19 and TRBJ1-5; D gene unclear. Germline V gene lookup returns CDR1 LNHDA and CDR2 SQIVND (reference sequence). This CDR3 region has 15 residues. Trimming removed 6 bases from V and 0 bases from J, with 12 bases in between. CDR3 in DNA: TGTGCCAGTAGGGCGGGGTGGAATAGCAATCAGCCCCAGCATTTT. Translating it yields CASRAGWNSNQPQHF.

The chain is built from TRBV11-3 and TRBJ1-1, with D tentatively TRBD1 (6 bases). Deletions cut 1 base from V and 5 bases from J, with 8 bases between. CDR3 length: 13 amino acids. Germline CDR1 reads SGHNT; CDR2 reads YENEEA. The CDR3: CASSLAQGTEAFF. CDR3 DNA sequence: TGTGCCAGCAGCTTAGCGCAGGGGACTGAAGCTTTCTTT. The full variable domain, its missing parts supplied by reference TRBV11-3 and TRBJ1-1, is EAGVVQSPRYKIIEKKQPVAFWCNPISGHNTLYWYLQNLGQGPELLIRYENEEAVDDSQLPKDRFSAERLKGVDSTLKIQPAELGDSAVYLCASSLAQGTEAFFGQGTRLTVV.

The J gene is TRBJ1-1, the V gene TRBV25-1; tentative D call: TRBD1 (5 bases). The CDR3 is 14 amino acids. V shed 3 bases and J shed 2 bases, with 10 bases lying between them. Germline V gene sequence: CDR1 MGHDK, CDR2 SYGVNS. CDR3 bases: TGTGCCAGCAGTGACGGGACTCCTAACACTGAAGCTTTCTTT. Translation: CASSDGTPNTEAFF.

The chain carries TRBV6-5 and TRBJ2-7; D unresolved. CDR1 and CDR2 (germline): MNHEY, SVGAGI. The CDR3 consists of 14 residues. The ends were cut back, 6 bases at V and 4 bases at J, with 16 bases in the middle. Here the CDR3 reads CASRAHEAPYEQYF. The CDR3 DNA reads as TGTGCCAGCAGGGCCCACGAGGCCCCTTACGAGCAGTACTTC.

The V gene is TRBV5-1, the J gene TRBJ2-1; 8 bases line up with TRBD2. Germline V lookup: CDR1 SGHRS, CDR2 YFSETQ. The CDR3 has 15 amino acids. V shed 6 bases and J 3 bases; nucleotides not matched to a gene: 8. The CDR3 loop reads CASIRGGGYYNEQFF. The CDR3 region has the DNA TGCGCCAGCATCAGGGGCGGGGGGTACTACAATGAGCAGTTCTTC.